These 27 T cell receptor beta chains were all obtained from the same sample, sequenced in a study of T-cell reconstitution after alpha-beta-depleted transplantation in children (dated by TCRdb to about 2016). The treatment or condition label of this sample denotes: allogeneic hematopoietic cell transplantation with graft depleted of TCRalphabeta T cells and CD19 B cells. The protocol used for the library was PCR. The sequencer was an Illumina HiSeq 2500. TCR libraries were prepared with molecular barcoding, using unique molecular identifiers to normalize TCRbeta repertoire quantification. TCRdb trimmed the raw reads at Q25, called clones with MiXCR and kept productive beta chains. Duplicate CDR3 protein sequences are folded into a single record with the most common DNA and genes. For this sample the table gives around 600,000 distinct CDR3 sequences, of which under 25% were detected only once. The ten largest account for around an eighth of the sample.

The sequencing used PBMCs, mostly from graft donor cells, collected 360 days after TCRalphabeta/CD19-depleted stem cell transplant. The receptors derive from a boy in the first two years of life who had a stem cell transplant for acute myeloid leukemia, so the T cells may come from the graft donor.

This clonotype was detected a few times. V usage is TRBV28 and J usage is TRBJ1-1, with no clear D. CDR3 size: 13 residues. Germline V gene lookup returns CDR1 MDHEN and CDR2 SYDVKM. The V end lost 2 bases, the J end lost 5 bases, and 9 bases lay between the germline ends. The DNA of the CDR3 is TGTGCCAGCAGTTTAGGGTATCCGACTGAAGCTTTCTTT. This gives the protein CASSLGYPTEAFF.

The genes are TRBV18 and TRBJ2-3; 12 nucleotides align to TRBD2. The V and J ends lost 6 bases and 7 bases, in that order; junction bases with no gene match: 5. Germline CDR1 and CDR2: KGHSH and LQKENI. The CDR3 is 14 amino acids. CDR3 DNA: TGTGCCAGCTCTCTAGCGGGGGGGCTGAATACGCAGTATTTT. This codes for CASSLAGGLNTQYF.

This clonotype was seen ten or more times. This sequence joins TRBV24-1 and TRBJ2-1; 10 nucleotides match TRBD1. V lost 5 bases and J lost 2; bases outside the gene matches: 11. Germline CDR1 KGHDR, CDR2 SFDVKD. This CDR3 has 18 residues. The CDR3 region has the DNA TGTGCCACCAGTGCCGCACTTGGGACAGGGGATACCTACAATGAGCAGTTCTTC. Protein: CATSAALGTGDTYNEQFF.

This clonotype was counted at least ten times. CDR3 DNA: TGTGCCAGCAGCCCCGACGAAGGACGGGCTTTCTTT. This gives the protein CASSPDEGRAFF. The J gene is TRBJ1-1, the V gene TRBV7-2, with D unclear. CDR3 length: 12 residues. V shed 5 bases and J shed 11 bases, with 15 bases lying between them. Germline V CDR1 and CDR2: SGHTA, FQGNSA.

The rearrangement uses TRBV12-3 or TRBV12-4 and TRBJ2-5; unclear D gene. CDR3 length: 15 residues. The V end lost 5 bases, the J end lost 4 bases, and 17 bases lay between the germline ends. The CDR3: CASSGDGIVGETQYF. The CDR3 bases are TGTGCCAGCAGTGGGGATGGGATTGTGGGAGAGACCCAGTACTTC.

The sample holds a few counts of this clonotype. The CDR3 loop reads CSARDPGTSGEDTQYF. In nucleotides, the CDR3 is TGCAGTGCTAGGGATCCCGGGACTAGCGGTGAGGATACGCAGTATTTT. The chain uses TRBV20-1 and TRBJ2-3; 11 bases agree with TRBD2. This CDR3 is built from 16 residues. Trimming removed 3 bases from V and 6 bases from J; junction bases left unmatched: 11. CDR1 DFQATT and CDR2 SNEGSKA come from the germline V gene (reference sequence).

This rearrangement joins TRBV6-1 to TRBJ2-3, with 7 bases that match TRBD1. V lost 8 bases, J lost 0 bases, and 5 bases stayed unmatched. The CDR3 consists of 14 residues. The germline V gene has CDR1 MNHNS and CDR2 SASEGT. CDR3 residues: CASERTGSTDTQYF. The CDR3 DNA follows: TGTGCCAGCGAACGGACAGGAAGCACAGATACGCAGTATTTT.

The table lists this clonotype with a few counts. The chain is built from TRBV4-3 and TRBJ1-2; tentatively, D is TRBD1 (6 bases). Trimming removed 0 bases at V and 4 bases at J, with 12 bases between. The CDR3 length is 15 residues. Germline CDR1 is LGHNA and CDR2 is YSLEER. CDR3 sequence (DNA): TGCGCCAGCAGCCAAGATCTCCTAGGGGGCTATGGCTACACCTTC. Its translation: CASSQDLLGGYGYTF.

This clonotype was counted only a few times. CDR3 in amino acids: CASSFGQRNEKLFF. The DNA of the CDR3 is TGTGCCAGCAGTTTCGGACAGCGTAATGAAAAACTGTTTTTT. The genes are TRBV27 and TRBJ1-4; D perhaps matches TRBD1 (6 bases). The CDR3 is made up of 14 amino acids. V lost 3 bases to trimming and J lost 4 bases, with 9 bases between them. Germline V CDR1 and CDR2: MNHEY, SMNVEV (reference sequence).

The chain links TRBV29-1 to TRBJ2-2; 7 bases align to TRBD2. In germline, CDR1 is SQVTM, CDR2 ANQGSEA. The CDR3 consists of 13 residues. Unmatched junction bases numbered 4, after V lost 7 bases and J lost 2 bases. CDR3 coding DNA: TGCAGCGGGGAGGGGTCCAACACCGGGGAGCTGTTTTTT. Residues: CSGEGSNTGELFF.

This clonotype was seen more than once but under ten times. The chain links TRBV15 to TRBJ1-3; D is unclear. This CDR3 is built from 13 residues. From germline, CDR1 is LNHNV and CDR2 YYDKDF (reference sequence). The V gene lost 1 base and the J gene lost 4 bases, with 5 bases spanning the gap. The CDR3 DNA reads TGTGCCACCAGCAGAGCGTGGGGAAACACCATATATTTT. Its translation: CATSRAWGNTIYF.

The sample holds many counts of this clonotype. The rearrangement uses TRBV20-1 and TRBJ2-2, with D unclear. The CDR3 spans 14 residues. CDR1 and CDR2 from the germline V gene are DFQATT and SNEGSKA (reference sequence). The ends were cut back, 2 bases at V and 3 bases at J, with 10 bases in the middle. DNA for the CDR3: TGCAGTGCTAGACCACGCCTTTACACCGGGGAGCTGTTTTTT. Translation gives CSARPRLYTGELFF.

The genes are TRBV25-1 and TRBJ2-6; no definite D call. Trimming left V 3 bases short and J 0 bases short, with 12 bases between. The CDR3 length is 17 residues. Germline values: CDR1 MGHDK, CDR2 SYGVNS. CDR3 loop: CASSDGIGPSGANVLTF. The CDR3 DNA follows: TGTGCCAGCAGTGACGGAATTGGACCCTCTGGGGCCAACGTCCTGACTTTC.

This clonotype was counted at least ten times. This chain uses TRBV5-1 with TRBJ2-1, with TRBD1 matching over 9 bases. From germline, CDR1 is SGHRS and CDR2 YFSETQ. V gave up 0 bases and J gave up 2 bases; unmatched junction bases: 3. The CDR3 covers 16 residues. CDR3 sequence (DNA): TGCGCCAGCAGCTTGGATGGACAGGGGACCTACAATGAGCAGTTCTTC. Amino acids: CASSLDGQGTYNEQFF.

In its sample, this clonotype was seen many times. The rearrangement uses TRBV4-1 and TRBJ2-1, with 7 bases lining up with TRBD1. From germline, CDR1 is MGHRA and CDR2 YSYEKL. CDR3 length: 14 amino acids. V lost 1 base and J lost 4; bases outside the gene matches: 1. CDR3: CASSQGDRYNEQFF. For the CDR3, the DNA is TGCGCCAGCAGCCAAGGGGACAGATACAATGAGCAGTTCTTC.

As DNA, the CDR3 is TGTGCCAGCAGCTCGGCCTTACAAGAGACCCAGTACTTC. Translated, it gives CASSSALQETQYF. The J gene is TRBJ2-5, the V gene TRBV7-3; D remains ambiguous. This CDR3 is 13 amino acids long. Germline V lookup: CDR1 SGHTA, CDR2 FQGTGA. Trimming pared 4 bases from V and 2 bases from J, leaving 8 bases between.

The chain links TRBV5-1 to TRBJ1-3; D unresolved. V gave up 1 base and J gave up 0 bases, with 11 bases separating them. CDR3 length: 16 amino acids. Germline loops: CDR1 SGHRS, CDR2 YFSETQ. The CDR3 nucleotides are TGCGCCAGCAGCTTGTCTCCACCCTCCTCTGGAAACACCATATATTTT. Amino acids: CASSLSPPSSGNTIYF.

The chain links TRBV13 to TRBJ2-5; tentatively, D is TRBD2 (6 bases). CDR1 and CDR2 (germline): PRHDT, FYEKMQ (reference sequence). V was cut by 5 bases and J by 3 bases, with 13 bases left in between. The CDR3 is 14 amino acids. CDR3 nucleotide sequence: TGTGCCAGCAGCCCGCCGGGAGCAGAAGAGACCCAGTACTTC. Translation gives CASSPPGAEETQYF.

This clonotype was counted ten times or more. This chain joins TRBV6-5 and TRBJ2-2; weak D call: TRBD1 (5 bases). This CDR3 is built from 18 residues. The V and J ends lost 6 bases and 0 bases respectively, with 20 bases between them. Germline assignment: CDR1 MNHEY and CDR2 SVGAGI. The CDR3 sequence is CASSLPGAQPANTGELFF. The CDR3 region has the DNA TGTGCCAGCAGCCTTCCTGGGGCCCAGCCCGCGAACACCGGGGAGCTGTTTTTT.

The chain combines TRBV27 with TRBJ2-2; no firm D call. Trimming stripped 6 bases from V and 4 bases from J, with 6 bases between. CDR3 length: 12 residues. The germline CDR1 and CDR2 sequences are MNHEY and SMNVEV (reference sequence). CDR3 coding DNA: TGTGCCAGCAGAGAGGTCACCGGGGAGCTGTTTTTT. This sequence encodes CASREVTGELFF.

In this sample, this clonotype turned up a few times. The J gene is TRBJ2-5, the V gene TRBV7-9; no reliable D call. From germline, CDR1 is SEHNR and CDR2 FQNEAQ (reference sequence). Trimming shortened V by 7 bases and J by 3 bases, and 15 bases separated the two germline ends. The CDR3 length is 14 residues. The CDR3 DNA reads as TGTGCCAGCACCCAACTTGCCCTTAAAGAGACCCAGTACTTC. It encodes CASTQLALKETQYF.

This clonotype appeared many times. The V and J genes are TRBV6-2 or TRBV6-3 and TRBJ2-1; 7 nucleotides match TRBD2. The V gene's germline CDR1 is MNHEY and CDR2 SVGEGT. With V trimmed by 6 bases and J by 4 bases, 9 bases remained unmatched. The CDR3 length is 15 residues. The CDR3 DNA follows: TGTGCCAGCAGGCTTTCCAGCGGGGATTACAATGAGCAGTTCTTC. This gives the protein CASRLSSGDYNEQFF.

This clonotype was seen a few times. CDR3 amino acids: CASERRLGSYNEQFF. The CDR3 DNA sequence: TGTGCCTCTGAGAGAAGGTTGGGGTCCTACAATGAGCAGTTCTTC. The V gene is TRBV15, the J gene TRBJ2-1, with D hard to call. Trimming shortened V by 11 bases and J by 1 base, and 18 bases separated the two germline ends. This CDR3 is 15 amino acids long. Germline values: CDR1 LNHNV, CDR2 YYDKDF (reference sequence).

This clonotype was picked up many times. This chain connects TRBV11-2 to TRBJ2-1; TRBD1 agrees at 11 bases. The CDR3 is made up of 13 amino acids. V trimming: 6 bases; J trimming: 8 bases; junction bases outside the gene matches: 3. Germline V gene lookup returns CDR1 SGHAT and CDR2 FQNNGV. The DNA of the CDR3 is TGTGCCAGCAGGGGACAGGGGGAGGATGAGCAGTTCTTC. Protein: CASRGQGEDEQFF.

This chain connects TRBV10-3 to TRBJ1-2; unclear D gene. Trimming removed 3 bases from V and 8 bases from J, with 7 bases in between. The germline gives CDR1 ENHRY, CDR2 SYGVKD. This CDR3 has 11 amino acids. CDR3 nucleotides: TGTGCCATCAGTGACCGAGGGGGCTACACCTTC. Translated: CAISDRGGYTF.

The chain uses TRBV12-3 or TRBV12-4 and TRBJ2-1; 7 bases map to TRBD1. V gave up 4 bases and J gave up 7 bases; unmatched junction bases: 7. The CDR3 runs 14 residues. This chain's CDR3 is CASSSATQGNEQFF. As DNA, the CDR3 is TGTGCCAGCAGTTCAGCTACACAGGGGAATGAGCAGTTCTTC.

This clonotype was seen a few times. This rearrangement joins TRBV6-1 to TRBJ1-1; 12 positions match TRBD1. Germline V gene data show CDR1 as MNHNS and CDR2 as SASEGT. V was pared by 7 bases and J by 5 bases, with 5 bases of the junction left unmatched. This CDR3 spans 14 amino acids. The CDR3 DNA is TGTGCCAGCAAGGGGGACAGGGGGCCAACTGAAGCTTTCTTT. This sequence encodes CASKGDRGPTEAFF.